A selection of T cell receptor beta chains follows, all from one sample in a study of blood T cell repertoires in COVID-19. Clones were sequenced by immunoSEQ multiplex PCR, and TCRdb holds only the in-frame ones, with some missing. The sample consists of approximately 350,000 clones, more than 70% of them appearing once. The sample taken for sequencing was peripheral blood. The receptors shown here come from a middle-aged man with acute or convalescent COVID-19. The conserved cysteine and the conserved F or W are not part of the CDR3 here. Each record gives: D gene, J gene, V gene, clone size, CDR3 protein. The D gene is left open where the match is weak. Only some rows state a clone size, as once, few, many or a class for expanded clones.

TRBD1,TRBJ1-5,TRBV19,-,ASNRMGQGNQPQH
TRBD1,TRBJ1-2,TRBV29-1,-,SVEGRQGFYPGYT
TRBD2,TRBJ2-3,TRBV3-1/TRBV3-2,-,ASSQGGLAGGRTDTQY
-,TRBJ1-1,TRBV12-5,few,ASGSGQPNTEAF
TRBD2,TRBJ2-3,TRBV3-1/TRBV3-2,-,ASSQEWREVGTDTQY
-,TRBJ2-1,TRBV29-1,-,STSNAEQF
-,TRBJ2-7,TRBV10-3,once,AISESKGGASFYEQY
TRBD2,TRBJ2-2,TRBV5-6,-,ASGSSGGATGELF
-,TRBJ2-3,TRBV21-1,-,ASSKKRTGRTDTQY
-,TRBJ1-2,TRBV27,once,ASRNDRFNYGYT
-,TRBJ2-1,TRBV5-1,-,ASSLGAGSSYNEQF
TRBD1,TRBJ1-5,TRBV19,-,ASSIGTGRQPQH
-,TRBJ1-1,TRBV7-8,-,ASSFSGTSNTEAF
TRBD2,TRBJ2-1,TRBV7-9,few,ASSLGGSAFRF
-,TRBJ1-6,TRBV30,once,AWSAGAGATPLH
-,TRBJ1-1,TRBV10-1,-,ASSAGALNTEAF
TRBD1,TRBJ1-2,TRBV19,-,ASSRDSSSYGYT
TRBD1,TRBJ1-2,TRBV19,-,ASSTPGQGVTYGYT
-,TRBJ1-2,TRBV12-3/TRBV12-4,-,ASSLPGFYGYT
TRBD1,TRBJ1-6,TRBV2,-,ASSPGQGDSPLH
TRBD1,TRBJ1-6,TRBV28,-,ASSRQGSRVLGNSPLH
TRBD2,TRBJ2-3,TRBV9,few,ASSPHPAGANTDTQY
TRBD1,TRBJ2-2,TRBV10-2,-,ASSELWDRGTGELF
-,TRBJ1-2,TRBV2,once,ASQDSSNYGYT
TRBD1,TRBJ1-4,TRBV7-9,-,ASSRQGNEKLF
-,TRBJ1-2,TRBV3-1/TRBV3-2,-,ASSQEGANYGYT
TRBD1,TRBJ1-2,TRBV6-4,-,ASKMGQGNYGYT
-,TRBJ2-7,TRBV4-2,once,ASSQGSGFAYEQY
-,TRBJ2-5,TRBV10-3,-,AISPGFDQETQY
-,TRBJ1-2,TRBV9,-,ASSVLTDGGGYT
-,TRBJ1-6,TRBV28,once,ASSLSTGEASPLH
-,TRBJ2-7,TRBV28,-,ASGRPTYEQY
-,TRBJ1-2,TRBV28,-,ASSFQGSNYGYT
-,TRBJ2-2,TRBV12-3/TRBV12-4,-,ASSLGQVGELF
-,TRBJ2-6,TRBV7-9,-,ASSLVSSSGANVLT
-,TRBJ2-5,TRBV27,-,ASSLRGETQY
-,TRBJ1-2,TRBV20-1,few,SASSRRAYGYT
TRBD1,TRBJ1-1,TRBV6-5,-,ASSPRQGNLPEAF
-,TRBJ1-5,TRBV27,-,ASSFSRNQPQH
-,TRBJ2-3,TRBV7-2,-,ASSPEQGTDTQY
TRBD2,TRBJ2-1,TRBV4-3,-,ASSQDSGGIGNEQF
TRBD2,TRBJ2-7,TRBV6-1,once,ASSEISGVLPSYEQY
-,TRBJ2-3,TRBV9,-,ASSVVSGSTDTQY
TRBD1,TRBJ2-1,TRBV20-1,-,SASGTGGSYNEQF
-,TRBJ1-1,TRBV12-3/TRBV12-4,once,ASSLQGKAF
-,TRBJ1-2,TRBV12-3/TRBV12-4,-,ASSPTQGYGYT
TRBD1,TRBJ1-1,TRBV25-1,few,ASSKTGVVEAF
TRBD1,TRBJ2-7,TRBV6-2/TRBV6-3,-,ASSYMQGVNYEQY
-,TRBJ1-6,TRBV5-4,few,ASSLDGGEGSPLH